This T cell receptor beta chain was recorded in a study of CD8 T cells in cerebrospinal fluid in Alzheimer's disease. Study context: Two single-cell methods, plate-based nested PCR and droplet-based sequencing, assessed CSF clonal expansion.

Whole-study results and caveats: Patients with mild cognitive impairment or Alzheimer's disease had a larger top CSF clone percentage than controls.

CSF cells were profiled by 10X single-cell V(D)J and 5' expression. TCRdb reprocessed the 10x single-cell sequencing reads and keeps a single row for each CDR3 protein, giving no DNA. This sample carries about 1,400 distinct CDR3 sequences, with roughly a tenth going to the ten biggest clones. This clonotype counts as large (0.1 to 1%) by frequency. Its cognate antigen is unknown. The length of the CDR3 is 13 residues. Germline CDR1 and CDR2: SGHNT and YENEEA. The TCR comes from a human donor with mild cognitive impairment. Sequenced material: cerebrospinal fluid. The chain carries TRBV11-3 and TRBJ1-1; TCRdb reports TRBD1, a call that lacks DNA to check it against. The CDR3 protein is CASSDGPGTEAFF. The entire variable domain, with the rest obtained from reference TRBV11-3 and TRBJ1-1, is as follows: EAGVVQSPRYKIIEKKQPVAFWCNPISGHNTLYWYLQNLGQGPELLIRYENEEAVDDSQLPKDRFSAERLKGVDSTLKIQPAELGDSAVYLCASSDGPGTEAFFGQGTRLTVV.